This entry features one T cell receptor (beta chain) sequence. The table lists this clonotype with a few counts. Its antigen has not been determined. No much larger clone is present one base from it, and per-base qualities are unavailable. This specimen belongs to a study of T cells after yellow fever vaccination (dated by TCRdb to the late 2010s). Background for the entire study: The SMART-Seq v4 Ultra Low Input RNA kit was used to prepare libraries from fractions with low cell numbers. To follow T-cell clones before and after both primary and booster YFV17D yellow fever vaccination, bulk TCR alpha and beta repertoires underwent longitudinal sequencing. Blood was collected at multiple timepoints before and after primary and secondary immunization, and bulk PBMC replicates and cell subsets were isolated. Two healthy male donors, one aged 18 to 30 and one aged 30 to 40 years, made up the cohort.

What the authors observed across the whole study: A small share of clonotypes was detected in both CD4 and CD8 compartments, with the overlap likely arising from convergent recombination. Compared with the primary T-cell response, the secondary T-cell response was weaker but faster, peaking on day 5 rather than day 15. Computational filtering was needed because FACS-sorted repertoires could contain abundant contaminating clonotypes from the bulk population. The study included only a couple of donors, which limits how far the findings can be generalized. Most clones expanded after primary vaccination were re-detected after the booster (96% of CD4 and around nine tenths of CD8), suggesting broad memory maintenance.

Synthesis of TCR cDNA relied on 5'RACE template switching, a step that introduced a universal primer site along with unique molecular identifiers. Priming of cDNA synthesis was performed from both the TCR alpha and TCR beta constant segments. Two PCR steps were used to amplify libraries, with sample barcodes and sequencing adapters being added in the second step. Sequencing of libraries was done on Illumina HiSeq 2500 (2x100 bp) or NovaSeq (2x150 bp). Turning to the authors' computational methods: Demultiplexing of reads and collapsing into UMI consensus sequences were performed with MIGEC, and V(D)J alignment was carried out with MiXCR. Clonotypes responding to the vaccine were identified with edgeR on replicate PBMC samples, with the criteria of FDR below 0.01 and a log2 fold change above 5 up to day 15. Bulk clonotypes were assigned CD4 or CD8 identity according to which sequenced CD4 or CD8 repertoire held them at higher abundance. Using fastp at Q25 and MiXCR, TCRdb reprocessed the public reads and kept productive beta chains. Each CDR3 protein appears once, grouped with its most common genes and DNA. V and J calls and clone size were set by TCRdb, not the authors. The table for this sample lists about 550,000 distinct CDR3 sequences; 15% to 20% of them were counted only once. Clones ranked in the top ten supply over 11% of the sample.

The label giving this sample's treatment or condition can be read as: live attenuated yellow fever vaccine strain. At each blood-draw timepoint, two biological replicates of bulk PBMCs were collected. PBMCs were isolated from peripheral blood using a standard Ficoll-Paque protocol. RNA was extracted with TriZol from bulk PBMCs, CD4 and CD8 fractions, and dextramer-positive and dextramer-negative fractions. From the germline V gene, CDR1 is MDHEN and CDR2 is SYDVKM. Trimming costs V 2 bases and J 8 bases, and their ends lie 10 bases apart. Taken from cysteine to phenylalanine, the CDR3 has 12 residues. The read is trimmed to its CDR3 DNA, 36 bases read in frame from base 1.

The rearrangement joined TRBV28 to TRBJ2-7, with no reliable assignment of the D segment. The source material was PBMCs, sampled 15 days after the yellow fever booster vaccination. The sequence was collected from a man younger than 40 who received the YFV17D yellow fever vaccine. The CDR3 corresponds to CASSLPSSQQYF. The DNA sequence follows: TGTGCCAGCAGTTTACCCAGCAGCCAGCAGTACTTC.